The 23 T cell receptor beta chains listed next were all sequenced from one sample in a study of blood T cell repertoires in COVID-19. The assay was immunoSEQ multiplex PCR, and TCRdb's table has in-frame clones only and misses some. This table holds 120,000 or so clones, over 70% found once. Sequenced material: peripheral blood. The receptor set was obtained from a man older than 75 with active or convalescent COVID-19.

The chain uses TRBV29-1 and TRBJ1-4; possibly TRBD1 for D (6 bases). CDR3 length: 14 residues. Trimming took off 3 bases at V and 7 bases at J, with 15 bases between the two ends. Germline V gene sequence: CDR1 SQVTM, CDR2 ANQGSEA. The CDR3 here is CSVEVWGLGEKLFF. In DNA, the CDR3 is TGCAGCGTTGAGGTCTGGGGGCTTGGTGAAAAACTGTTTTTT.

This rearrangement joins TRBV7-9 to TRBJ2-1; 8 bases map to TRBD1. The CDR3 consists of 15 residues. V lost 5 bases, J lost 5 bases, and 8 bases stayed unmatched. Germline loops: CDR1 SEHNR, CDR2 FQNEAQ (reference sequence). The CDR3 DNA reads as TGTGCCAGCAGCCCCGGACAGGGACTCGACAATGAGCAGTTCTTC. Amino acid sequence: CASSPGQGLDNEQFF.

The chain has TRBV6-5 and TRBJ1-2; the D is unclear. There are 12 residues in the CDR3. V lost 5 bases, J lost 3 bases, and 7 bases lay in between. Per the germline V gene, CDR1 is MNHEY and CDR2 is SVGAGI. The CDR3 reads CASSRVDYGYTF. CDR3 sequence (DNA): TGTGCCAGCAGTCGGGTGGACTATGGCTACACCTTC.

The chain links TRBV7-9 to TRBJ2-1, with 10 bases matching TRBD1. This CDR3 comprises 17 residues. Germline V lookup: CDR1 SEHNR, CDR2 FQNEAQ (reference sequence). V gave up 0 bases and J gave up 4 bases; unmatched junction bases: 6. The DNA of the CDR3 is TGTGCCAGCAGCTTAGCTTGGGGGACAGGGGAGTACAATGAGCAGTTCTTC. It is translated as CASSLAWGTGEYNEQFF.

The rearrangement uses TRBV7-2 and TRBJ1-1, with TRBD1 identical over 9 bases. The V gene end was trimmed by 3 bases and the J gene end by 4 bases; junction bases not matched to a gene: 6. The CDR3 runs to 15 residues. Germline CDR1 SGHTA, CDR2 FQGNSA. This CDR3 is CASSFRDRVGTEAFF. CDR3 nucleotides: TGTGCCAGCAGCTTCCGGGACAGGGTTGGCACTGAAGCTTTCTTT.

The chain is built from TRBV5-5 and TRBJ2-1; 9 nucleotides align to TRBD1. CDR3 length equals 18 residues. CDR1 and CDR2 (germline): SGHKS, YYEKEE (reference sequence). The V segment lost 5 bases and the J segment 1 base; nucleotides outside the gene matches: 13. The CDR3: CASSRTQTGQGSYNEQFF. Here the CDR3 DNA reads TGTGCCAGCAGTCGAACTCAAACCGGACAGGGGTCCTACAATGAGCAGTTCTTC.

J is TRBJ2-7 and V is TRBV18; D is possibly TRBD2 (6 bases). Germline-derived CDR1 and CDR2 are KGHSH and LQKENI. This CDR3 has 14 amino acids. V was pared by 6 bases and J by 1 base, with 13 bases between. This chain's CDR3 is CASSLSGGSYEQYF. The CDR3 nucleotides read TGTGCCAGCTCCCTGTCTGGGGGGTCCTACGAGCAGTACTTC.

The rearrangement uses TRBV2 and TRBJ2-7; tentatively, D is TRBD2 (6 bases). Germline V gene sequence: CDR1 SNHLY, CDR2 FYNNEI. Deletions cut 4 bases from V and 3 bases from J, with 10 bases between. The CDR3 has 13 amino acids. The CDR3, as DNA: TGTGCCAGCAGTGGGGACTTAAACTACGAGCAGTACTTC. It codes for CASSGDLNYEQYF.

This chain connects TRBV7-3 to TRBJ2-4; D might be TRBD1 (6 bases). Trimming removed 5 bases at V and 0 bases at J, with 8 bases between. The CDR3 covers 14 residues. Germline loops: CDR1 SGHTA, CDR2 FQGTGA. DNA for the CDR3: TGTGCCAGCAGCCCACAGGGAGCCAAAAACATTCAGTACTTC. It codes for CASSPQGAKNIQYF.

This chain links TRBV25-1 with TRBJ1-3; tentatively, D is TRBD1 (6 bases). The germline CDR1 and CDR2 sequences are MGHDK and SYGVNS. There are 17 residues in the CDR3. Trimming left V 0 bases short and J 2 bases short, with 14 bases between. The CDR3 DNA reads TGTGCCAGCAGTGAATATTGGCACAGGGTTCCTGGAAACACCATATATTTT. This translates into CASSEYWHRVPGNTIYF.

The chain has TRBV11-1 and TRBJ1-1, with 9 bases identical to TRBD1. The germline V gene has CDR1 SGHAT and CDR2 FQDESV (reference sequence). V dropped 4 bases and J dropped 10; count of bases not matched to a gene: 7. The CDR3 has 13 amino acids. The CDR3 reads CASSSGQGGRAFF. CDR3 bases: TGTGCCAGCAGCTCGGGACAGGGCGGGAGAGCTTTCTTT.

The chain is built from TRBV30 and TRBJ2-7, with D perhaps matching TRBD1 (6 bases). CDR3 length: 14 residues. Germline CDR1 reads GTSNPN; CDR2 reads SVGIG (reference sequence). The V end was cut by 3 bases, the J end by 1 base, with 13 bases between. CDR3 sequence (DNA): TGTGCCTGGAGGTGGGGGCCTTTTTCCTACGAGCAGTACTTC. Its translation is CAWRWGPFSYEQYF.

The rearrangement uses TRBV27 and TRBJ2-5; maybe TRBD1 (6 bases). Germline CDR1 MNHEY, CDR2 SMNVEV (reference sequence). V dropped 4 bases and J dropped 5 bases, with 14 bases sitting between them. CDR3 length equals 14 residues. The DNA for the CDR3 is TGTGCCAGCAGTTCAGGGGCCCAGTGGGAGACCCAGTACTTC. Translation gives CASSSGAQWETQYF.

The gene calls are TRBV7-8 and TRBJ1-3; maybe TRBD1 (5 bases). The CDR3 is made up of 15 amino acids. Germline V gene lookup returns CDR1 SGHVS and CDR2 FQNEAQ. V was trimmed by 6 bases and J by 0 bases, leaving 12 bases between them. CDR3 amino acids: CASSGGVFSGNTIYF. CDR3 nucleotides: TGTGCCAGCAGTGGGGGGGTCTTCTCTGGAAACACCATATATTTT.

This clone was recorded only once. This chain connects TRBV28 to TRBJ1-1; 7 nucleotides agree with TRBD1. Germline trimming cut 6 bases from V and 2 bases from J; bases unmatched to any gene: 9. Germline-derived CDR1 and CDR2 are MDHEN and SYDVKM. The CDR3 runs to 15 residues. The CDR3 here is CASRTSHRGNTEAFF. The CDR3 DNA follows: TGTGCCAGCAGAACCAGTCACAGGGGTAACACTGAAGCTTTCTTT.

The chain links TRBV4-1 to TRBJ2-3, with D uncertain. The CDR3 loop spans 16 amino acids. Germline V gene sequence: CDR1 MGHRA, CDR2 YSYEKL. V was cut by 0 bases and J by 1 base, with 11 bases left in between. For the CDR3, the DNA is TGCGCCAGCAGCCAAGATCCGAGGCCTGGCACAGATACGCAGTATTTT. This translates into CASSQDPRPGTDTQYF.

The genes are TRBV9 and TRBJ1-4; 9 bases line up with TRBD1. CDR1 is SGDLS, CDR2 YYNGEE, per germline. With V trimmed by 0 bases and J by 2 bases, 8 bases remained unmatched. The CDR3 sequence is 18 residues long. The CDR3 reads CASSVDGDREGTNEKLFF. DNA for the CDR3: TGTGCCAGCAGCGTAGACGGGGACAGGGAGGGTACTAATGAAAAACTGTTTTTT.

CDR3 in amino acids: CATSGWRGGTDTQYF. The CDR3 DNA sequence: TGTGCCACCAGTGGTTGGCGGGGGGGCACAGATACGCAGTATTTT. The rearrangement joins TRBV24-1 to TRBJ2-3, with TRBD2 matching over 8 bases. V trimming: 5 bases; J trimming: 1 base; junction bases outside the gene matches: 4. This CDR3 is 15 amino acids long. Germline V lookup: CDR1 KGHDR, CDR2 SFDVKD.

The chain links TRBV7-8 to TRBJ1-1; D not certain. The CDR3 has 14 residues. V lost 5 bases to trimming and J lost 1 base, with 11 bases between them. CDR1 is SGHVS and CDR2 is FQNEAQ in the germline V gene. The CDR3: CASSQSPGNTEAFF. In DNA, the CDR3 is TGTGCCAGCAGCCAAAGTCCGGGGAACACTGAAGCTTTCTTT. The variable domain in full, with the rest retrieved from reference TRBV7-8 and TRBJ1-1, is GAGVSQSPRYKVAKRGQDVALRCDPISGHVSLFWYQQALGQGPEFLTYFQNEAQLDKSGLPSDRFFAERPEGSVSTLKIQRTQQEDSAVYLCASSQSPGNTEAFFGQGTRLTVV.

J is TRBJ1-4 and V is TRBV7-2; D not resolved. The CDR3 consists of 15 residues. Germline loops: CDR1 SGHTA, CDR2 FQGNSA. The ends were cut back, 6 bases at V and 3 bases at J, with 14 bases in the middle. The CDR3 DNA is TGTGCCAGCAGGCCGGAGGTGGTCCCTAATGAAAAACTGTTTTTT. The encoded protein is CASRPEVVPNEKLFF.

This clone was detected many times. This sequence joins TRBV7-9 and TRBJ1-2, with 11 nucleotides matching TRBD1. The CDR3 contains 14 residues. Germline values: CDR1 SEHNR, CDR2 FQNEAQ (reference sequence). J was trimmed by 6 bases and V by 5 bases; bases with no gene match: 5. The CDR3 nucleotides are TGTGCCAGCAGCCCAGGACAGGGGGCGAATGGCTACACCTTC. Its protein product is CASSPGQGANGYTF.

CDR3 bases: TGTGCCAGCAGTTCGACAGGGGAAAAGGACTATGGCTACACCTTC. The encoded protein is CASSSTGEKDYGYTF. The chain employs TRBV28 and TRBJ1-2, with 8 nucleotides matching TRBD1. The V gene's germline CDR1 is MDHEN and CDR2 SYDVKM. The V gene end was trimmed by 4 bases and the J gene end by 3 bases; junction bases not matched to a gene: 7. The CDR3 has 15 residues.

There are a few counts of this clone. This chain links TRBV5-6 with TRBJ1-5; 7 bases are a match to TRBD1. Trimming cost V 4 bases and J 6 bases; bases outside gene matches: 7. This CDR3 contains 14 residues. Germline CDR1 SGHDT, CDR2 YYEEEE. CDR3 in DNA: TGTGCCAGCAGCATACGGGACAGTACTCAGCCCCAGCATTTT. This encodes CASSIRDSTQPQHF.